This T cell receptor (beta chain) is from a study of T cells in Graves' hyperthyroidism and ophthalmopathy. This clonotype came up many times. The TCR beta CDR3 regions underwent amplification using RNA transcripts as the source. With the HTBI primer set, the TCR CDR3 went through a first round of RT-PCR. Via MiXCR, TCRdb re-called the multiplex PCR reads, giving one row per CDR3 protein. Here the sample spans fewer than 400,000 distinct CDR3 sequences, about a sixth being singletons. The CDR3 covers 12 residues. CDR1 DFQATT and CDR2 SNEGSKA come from the germline V gene (reference sequence). Sequencing was performed on blood. The chain joins TRBV20-1 to TRBJ1-4, with TRBD1 matching over 7 bases. The TCR comes from a woman aged 18-35 years with Graves' hyperthyroidism that later progressed to Graves' ophthalmopathy. CDR3 DNA: TGCGGCGCCGGGACAGACAATGAAAAACTGTTTTTT. Amino acids: CGAGTDNEKLFF.